This T cell receptor (beta chain) was sequenced during a study of blood T cells in healthy people across ages. For the second PCR, which ran for about 7 to 11 cycles, a sample-barcoded 5' primer and a J-beta primer mix were used. A single record per CDR3 protein comes from TCRdb applying MiXCR to the 5' RACE reads. The table has 920,000 or so distinct CDR3 sequences, more than 35% seen once; the top ten hold 15% to 20%. This clonotype was counted between two and nine times. Being one base from a much bigger clone, this may be a read error. V lost 5 bases and J lost 5; bases outside the gene matches: 5. Germline assignment: CDR1 SEHNR and CDR2 FQNEAQ (reference sequence). This CDR3 region has 15 residues.

The sequenced sample was blood. This rearrangement joins TRBV7-9 to TRBJ2-1; 11 bases are a match to TRBD2. The TCR originated in a woman in her fifties or sixties in good health. The CDR3 here is CASSIGTSGNNEQFF. The DNA of the CDR3 is TGTGCCAGCAGCATCGGGACTAGCGGAAACAATGAGCAGTTCTTC.